This section outlines one T cell receptor (beta chain) sequence together with its context. These data belong to a study of control samples from healthy donors and cancer patients. The repertoire was sequenced with immunoSEQ multiplex PCR; TCRdb's copy has only in-frame clones and lacks some. The sample gives approximately 140,000 clones, about 90% of which show up once; about 7.9% is in the top ten. The V gene end was trimmed by 6 bases and the J gene end by 5 bases; junction bases not matched to a gene: 8. Germline assignment: CDR1 MNHNY and CDR2 SVGAGI (reference sequence). The CDR3 runs to 15 residues.

The TCR comes from a man aged 45-65 years with head and neck cancer. The chain employs TRBV6-6 and TRBJ2-2, with 8 bases aligning to TRBD2. The sample comprised PBMCs. CDR3 region: CASRTGLVETGELFF. As DNA, the CDR3 is TGTGCCAGCAGAACGGGACTAGTAGAGACCGGGGAGCTGTTTTTT.